Listed below are T cell receptor beta chains from one sample, sequenced in a study of blood T cell repertoires in COVID-19. Method: immunoSEQ multiplex PCR; TCRdb's copy keeps in-frame clones and lacks some. The sample contains some 80,000 clones, about 80% of which appear only once. Sequenced sample: peripheral blood. All receptors come from a woman aged 40-49 years with active or convalescent COVID-19. Both conserved end residues are trimmed from each CDR3.

TRBJ1-2,TRBV5-1,12,ASKRNSNAHGYT
TRBJ2-7,TRBV2,12,ASRVAQLGPEQY
TRBJ1-3,TRBV5-4,12,ASSSTGAGNTIY
TRBJ1-1,TRBV5-1,10,ASRQVNTEAF
TRBJ2-7,TRBV7-2,11,ASSRFSDPEQY
TRBJ2-7,TRBV5-1,12,ASSSTGAAYEQY
TRBJ1-1,TRBV20-1,12,SASIGTGVAEAF
TRBJ2-1,TRBV11-2,11,ASSLPLVSGQF
TRBJ1-1,TRBV5-4,13,ASSLADRANTEAF
TRBJ1-1,TRBV28,13,ASSPVGQGGPEAF
TRBJ2-4,TRBV15,13,ATSMTSGIIDIQY
TRBJ2-1,TRBV11-2,9,ASSPQDEQF
TRBJ2-3,TRBV7-2,14,ASSLTLVLPTDTQY
TRBJ2-1,TRBV6-5,14,ASSYSTGEAYNEQF
TRBJ2-1,TRBV19,13,ARVGGLGQGRAQI
TRBJ1-1,TRBV19,12,ASSGTGWNTEAF
TRBJ1-6,TRBV6-5,12,ASSYLSPNSPLH
TRBJ1-4,TRBV6-5,12,ASSYGGANEKLF
TRBJ1-6,TRBV18,18,ASSPPKTGDLGSYNSPLH
TRBJ2-5,TRBV7-2,11,ASSLDAIETQY
TRBJ1-6,TRBV30,12,AWSKGGDNSPLH
TRBJ2-4,TRBV24-1,14,ATSDSGTGGAYIQY
TRBJ2-1,TRBV6-6,9,ASAPGNEQF
TRBJ2-3,TRBV19,10,ATGQGGDTQY
TRBJ1-1,TRBV10-3,14,AISEPGEGGNTEAF
TRBJ2-5,TRBV11-2,12,ASSTRTGRETQY
TRBJ1-5,TRBV19,13,ASNPTGVFNQPQH
TRBJ1-6,TRBV19,13,ASSTSGQASLPLH
TRBJ2-1,TRBV7-9,11,ASSSPSNNEQF
TRBJ2-1,TRBV7-2,15,ASSSQPGLAGANEQF
TRBJ1-5,TRBV6-1,16,ASSEKKPGTGVPQPQH
TRBJ1-4,TRBV30,14,AWSGRGSGVGEKLF
TRBJ2-5,TRBV3-1/TRBV3-2,13,ASSQAPGSTETQY
TRBJ1-5,TRBV6-6,14,ASSYSPSQSNQPQH
TRBJ2-1,TRBV3-1/TRBV3-2,12,ASSQGLAPNEQF
TRBJ1-2,TRBV12-3/TRBV12-4,11,ASADKPSYGYT
TRBJ1-1,TRBV5-1,16,ASSNPAQGKGRNTEAF